This entry lists 21 T cell receptor beta chains sequenced from one sample in a study of blood T cell repertoires in COVID-19. Using immunoSEQ multiplex PCR, the repertoire was profiled, and TCRdb retains in-frame clones only, with some absent. The sample lists about 120,000 clones; about 78% were seen once. Sequenced material: peripheral blood. These receptors all stem from a man aged 70-80 years with acute or convalescent COVID-19.

This clone was observed a single time. This chain joins TRBV13 and TRBJ1-3; D remains unclear. Germline CDR1 and CDR2: PRHDT and FYEKMQ (reference sequence). The length of the CDR3 is 15 residues. The V end lost 5 bases, the J end lost 4 bases, and 15 bases lay between the germline ends. CDR3 loop: CASSLGRFDGNTIYF. CDR3 DNA: TGTGCCAGCAGCCTGGGCCGGTTCGACGGAAACACCATATATTTT.

The chain has TRBV5-1 and TRBJ2-1, with TRBD1 matching 9 bases. After removal of 2 bases from V and 6 bases from J, the junction contained 3 bases not matched to a gene. The CDR3 contains 14 residues. Germline V CDR1 and CDR2: SGHRS, YFSETQ. CDR3 sequence reads: CASSFGTGSNEQFF. CDR3 DNA sequence: TGCGCCAGCAGCTTCGGGACAGGGAGCAATGAGCAGTTCTTC.

This sequence joins TRBV19 and TRBJ1-3; TRBD1 matches at 7 bases. This CDR3 spans 14 amino acids. Germline V CDR1 and CDR2: LNHDA, SQIVND (reference sequence). J lost 4 bases, V lost 8 bases, and 8 bases had no gene match. The DNA of the CDR3 is TGTGCCAGTTGCAGGGGGAGTCCGGGAAACACCATATATTTT. It translates to CASCRGSPGNTIYF.

V and J are TRBV5-1 and TRBJ2-7; tentatively, D is TRBD2 (6 bases). CDR1 SGHRS and CDR2 YFSETQ come from the germline V gene. There are 17 residues in the CDR3. V was pared by 0 bases and J by 1 base, with 17 bases between. The CDR3 DNA reads as TGCGCCAGCAGCTTGGTGTCCTCCGGGACTTCATCCTACGAGCAGTACTTC. This gives the protein CASSLVSSGTSSYEQYF.

The chain carries TRBV29-1 and TRBJ1-1; tentative D call: TRBD1 (5 bases). CDR1 is SQVTM, CDR2 ANQGSEA, per germline. CDR3 length: 13 amino acids. The V and J ends lost 3 bases and 3 bases respectively, with 11 bases between them. CDR3 coding DNA: TGCAGCGTTGACCGGGGGGGGGACACTGAAGCTTTCTTT. It translates to CSVDRGGDTEAFF.

The chain recombines TRBV7-9 with TRBJ1-1; tentatively, D is TRBD1 (6 bases). The V gene's germline CDR1 is SEHNR and CDR2 FQNEAQ (reference sequence). CDR3 size: 14 residues. V gave up 3 bases and J gave up 4 bases, with 12 bases separating them. The CDR3 DNA reads as TGTGCCAGCAGCTTCGACAGGTTTGGCACTGAAGCTTTCTTT. This gives the protein CASSFDRFGTEAFF.

V and J are TRBV25-1 and TRBJ1-2; D is possibly TRBD1 (5 bases). The CDR3 has 14 amino acids. The germline CDR1 and CDR2 sequences are MGHDK and SYGVNS. The germline V and J ends were trimmed by 6 bases and 2 bases, with 13 bases remaining between them. CDR3 in amino acids: CASRGSGDNYGYTF. The CDR3 DNA reads as TGTGCCAGCAGGGGCAGCGGGGACAACTATGGCTACACCTTC.

The V and J genes are TRBV2 and TRBJ1-4; D is undetermined. The CDR3 sequence is 12 residues long. V was clipped by 4 bases and J by 5 bases, with 5 bases between them. Germline CDR1 reads SNHLY; CDR2 reads FYNNEI. For the CDR3, the DNA is TGTGCCAGCAGTGTCCTAAATGAAAAACTGTTTTTT. Residues: CASSVLNEKLFF.

V gene TRBV19 combines with J gene TRBJ2-5; the D is unclear. CDR3 size: 13 residues. Germline loops: CDR1 LNHDA, CDR2 SQIVND (reference sequence). V dropped 3 bases and J dropped 4 bases, with 9 bases sitting between them. CDR3 coding DNA: TGTGCCAGTAGTATCCGGGTTGGAGAGACCCAGTACTTC. This encodes CASSIRVGETQYF.

The chain links TRBV7-2 to TRBJ2-3; 7 bases agree with TRBD2. The CDR3 is 14 amino acids. The trim removed 3 bases at V and 1 base at J, leaving 1 base unmatched. Germline lookup yields CDR1 SGHTA and CDR2 FQGNSA. CDR3 protein: CASSLGRGTDTQYF. The CDR3 DNA reads TGTGCCAGCAGCTTGGGGAGGGGCACAGATACGCAGTATTTT.

CDR3 nucleotide sequence: TGCGCCAGCAGCCCCCTCGCGGGTGGGAACACTGAAGCTTTCTTT. This gives the protein CASSPLAGGNTEAFF. The rearrangement uses TRBV5-1 and TRBJ1-1; D not certain. This CDR3 is built from 15 residues. V was cut by 4 bases and J by 1 base, with 14 bases left in between. Germline V gene data show CDR1 as SGHRS and CDR2 as YFSETQ.

The chain is built from TRBV11-2 and TRBJ2-3; 7 bases match TRBD2. In germline, CDR1 is SGHAT, CDR2 FQNNGV. Germline trimming cut 0 bases from V and 2 bases from J; bases unmatched to any gene: 2. The CDR3 spans 15 residues. The CDR3 sequence: CASSLDRDYTDTQYF. CDR3 in DNA: TGTGCCAGCAGCTTAGACCGGGACTACACAGATACGCAGTATTTT.

This rearrangement joins TRBV6-4 to TRBJ1-6, with TRBD1 matching over 7 bases. Per germline, CDR1 MRHNA and CDR2 SNTAGT. The J segment lost 5 bases and the V segment lost 2 bases, leaving 9 bases of the junction unmatched. CDR3 length: 17 amino acids. The CDR3 sequence: CASSDQQGRPHNSPLHF. As DNA, the CDR3 is TGTGCCAGCAGTGACCAACAGGGGCGCCCGCATAATTCACCCCTCCACTTT.

This chain links TRBV6-2 or TRBV6-3 with TRBJ1-1; 9 positions agree with TRBD1. CDR1 MNHEY and CDR2 SVGEGT come from the germline V gene. There are 15 residues in the CDR3. Trimming cost V 4 bases and J 7 bases; bases outside gene matches: 10. CDR3 protein: CASSWGHTGGSEAFF. The CDR3 nucleotides are TGTGCCAGCAGTTGGGGCCACACAGGGGGCAGTGAAGCTTTCTTT.

The rearrangement joins TRBV18 to TRBJ2-3; D is perhaps TRBD2 (6 bases). CDR1 KGHSH and CDR2 LQKENI come from the germline V gene. Deletions cut 0 bases from V and 4 bases from J, with 11 bases between. CDR3 size: 15 residues. The CDR3 nucleotides are TGTGCCAGCTCACCACCGGAGGGATCCCCAGATACGCAGTATTTT. This sequence encodes CASSPPEGSPDTQYF.

This rearrangement joins TRBV18 to TRBJ1-4, with TRBD1 matching 8 bases. Germline V CDR1 and CDR2: KGHSH, LQKENI. The CDR3 is 15 amino acids. V lost 5 bases to trimming and J lost 10 bases; unmatched junction nucleotides: 12. The CDR3 region is CASSSETGVFGKLFF. The CDR3 coding sequence is TGTGCCAGCTCATCGGAGACAGGGGTCTTTGGAAAACTGTTTTTT.

The chain employs TRBV19 and TRBJ1-1; a weak D match, TRBD1 (5 bases). CDR1 is LNHDA and CDR2 is SQIVND in the germline V gene (reference sequence). The CDR3 length is 12 residues. V lost 6 bases and J lost 8, with 13 bases in between. The CDR3 reads CASSRGDWEAFF. The DNA for the CDR3 is TGTGCCAGTAGCCGAGGGGACTGGGAAGCTTTCTTT.

This chain uses TRBV4-3 with TRBJ1-2, with a possible D match to TRBD1 (5 bases). This CDR3 spans 14 amino acids. Looked up from germline, CDR1 is LGHNA and CDR2 is YSLEER. V lost 0 bases and J 9 bases, leaving 14 bases between the germline ends. The CDR3 coding sequence is TGCGCCAGCAGCCAAGATGGGGCAGTTTTGAGCTACACCTTC. Its protein product is CASSQDGAVLSYTF.

This rearrangement joins TRBV30 to TRBJ1-2; D unresolved. V lost 1 base, J lost 5 bases, and 14 bases lay in between. This CDR3 contains 14 residues. Germline V CDR1 and CDR2: GTSNPN, SVGIG (reference sequence). The CDR3 nucleotides are TGTGCCTGGAGTGCCGCCTTGGCTAGGTATGGCTACACCTTC. Its translation is CAWSAALARYGYTF.

The J gene is TRBJ1-2, the V gene TRBV19, with TRBD1 matching 10 bases. The CDR3 spans 14 residues. The ends lost 5 bases at V and 4 bases at J; junction bases unmatched: 4. Germline lookup yields CDR1 LNHDA and CDR2 SQIVND (reference sequence). The CDR3 protein is CASSGQGEVYGYTF. The CDR3 region has the DNA TGTGCCAGTAGTGGACAGGGGGAAGTCTATGGCTACACCTTC.

V is TRBV9 and J is TRBJ1-6; TRBD1 might be the D (6 bases). V was clipped by 3 bases and J by 10 bases, with 17 bases between them. The CDR3 length is 15 residues. The germline gives CDR1 SGDLS, CDR2 YYNGEE. CDR3 in DNA: TGTGCCAGCAGCGCCACGACAGGAGCGGGATCACCCCTCCACTTT. This gives the protein CASSATTGAGSPLHF.